A selection of T cell receptor beta chains follows, all from one sample in a study of graft-versus-host responses after intestinal transplantation. Antigen specificity for these receptors is unknown. TCRdb keeps only in-frame clones here, not all; method: immunoSEQ multiplex PCR. This sample has 85,000 to 130,000 clones, with less than 90% found just once. Specimen: unstimulated CD4+ T cells sorted from spleen or lymph node cells, collected before intestinal transplant. Receptors originate from a human donor who received an intestinal transplant. CDR3s include the opening cysteine and the closing phenylalanine or tryptophan. The D gene is left open where the match is weak. Some rows mark clone size as missing; the rest say once, few, many or name a class of expanded clone.

clone_size j_call v_call d_call cdr3_nt cdr3_aa
. TRBJ1-3 TRBV5-1 . TGCGCCAGCAGCTTAGGCCCCGGGGACCTCTCTGGAAACACCATATATTTT CASSLGPGDLSGNTIYF
. TRBJ2-7 TRBV7-6 . TGTGCCAGCAGCCCGGGGTACGGAGCCTACGAGCAGTACTTC CASSPGYGAYEQYF
few TRBJ2-7 TRBV6-6 . TGTGCCAGCAGTTACCCAAGAGACGAGCAGTACTTC CASSYPRDEQYF
once TRBJ2-7 TRBV2 . TGTGCCAGCAGTTGGCGGGTCCTGGCCGGCGAGCAGTACTTC CASSWRVLAGEQYF
. TRBJ2-3 TRBV4-2 TRBD1 TGTGCCAGCAGCCAAGTGGGGCGGACAGGGAAAGTTACAGATACGCAGTATTTT CASSQVGRTGKVTDTQYF
. TRBJ2-5 TRBV5-1 TRBD2 TGCGCCAGCAGCCCCAATCTAGCGGGAGGGCTACAAGAGACCCAGTACTTC CASSPNLAGGLQETQYF
. TRBJ2-1 TRBV5-1 TRBD1 TGCGCCAGCAGCACGACAGGGGCTGAGCAGTTCTTC CASSTTGAEQFF
. TRBJ2-3 TRBV5-4 . TGTGCCAGCAGCTCGACCCTCTGGAGCACAGATACGCAGTATTTT CASSSTLWSTDTQYF
. TRBJ1-1 TRBV7-2 . TGTGCCAGCAGCTTAGAGGGGGGGAACACTGAAGCTTTCTTT CASSLEGGNTEAFF
. TRBJ2-3 TRBV7-7 . TGTGCCAGCAGCGTAGGACTTAGCTTGGCAGATACGCAGTATTTT CASSVGLSLADTQYF
few TRBJ2-7 TRBV19 . TGTGCCAGTAGTTCTAACAGGGTTCACGAGCAGTACTTC CASSSNRVHEQYF
. TRBJ1-5 TRBV27 TRBD1 TGTGCCAGCAGTCCCTCCGGGACAGCTTATAGCAATCAGCCCCAGCATTTT CASSPSGTAYSNQPQHF
. TRBJ1-3 TRBV14 TRBD1 TGTGCCAGCAGCGAAGACAGGGCCAGAAACACCATATATTTT CASSEDRARNTIYF
. TRBJ2-7 TRBV7-9 . TGTGCCAGCAGCTTCCAGGGCTACGAGCAGTACTTC CASSFQGYEQYF
. TRBJ1-2 TRBV28 TRBD1 TGTGCCAGCTCGCCTGGGACAGGGCTGGACTATGGCTACACCTTC CASSPGTGLDYGYTF
. TRBJ2-7 TRBV28 . TGTGCCAGCAGTTTACTCGGGACCAACCGGCTCGACGAGCAGTACTTC CASSLLGTNRLDEQYF
. TRBJ2-2 TRBV6-1 . TGTGCCAGCAGCAAACAGGATTACACCGGGGAGCTGTTTTTT CASSKQDYTGELFF
. TRBJ2-4 TRBV2 TRBD2 TGTGCCAGCAAAGAACGGGTGGCGGGGGGCGCCCCAGCCAAAAACATTCAGTACTTC CASKERVAGGAPAKNIQYF
. TRBJ2-1 TRBV6-5 TRBD2 TGTGCCAGCAGTTACGACGGGGGGTACAATGAGCAGTTCTTC CASSYDGGYNEQFF
. TRBJ2-5 TRBV9 . TGTGCCAGCAGCAACAGGGCGCTGGGACAAGAGACCCAGTACTTC CASSNRALGQETQYF
. TRBJ2-3 TRBV5-6 TRBD1 TGTGCCAGCAGCCTGCGGACAGGGACCAGCACAGATACGCAGTATTTT CASSLRTGTSTDTQYF
. TRBJ2-5 TRBV6-6 . TGTGCCACTCGAGGATACCGTGAGACCCAGTACTTC CATRGYRETQYF
. TRBJ1-3 TRBV6-1 . TGTGCCAGCAGTGAAGCGGTCCCTGGAAACACCATATATTTT CASSEAVPGNTIYF
once TRBJ2-7 TRBV6-1 TRBD1 TGTGCCAGCAGTGAACTTGTGACAGGGACCTACGAGCAGTACTTC CASSELVTGTYEQYF
. TRBJ1-1 TRBV7-3 . TGTGCCAGCAGCCGAATGAGCAGGGAGGTGAACACTGAAGCTTTCTTT CASSRMSREVNTEAFF
. TRBJ2-7 TRBV5-4 . TGTGCCAGCAGCCCCCGGGCGGGGCGACCCTACGAGCAGTACTTC CASSPRAGRPYEQYF
. TRBJ2-2 TRBV7-3 . TGTGCCAGCAGCTTAAGGCAGGCCGACACCGGGGAGCTGTTTTTT CASSLRQADTGELFF